This T cell receptor beta chain stems from a study of long-term antiretroviral therapy in people with HIV. The study's findings and limits: All time points showed a repertoire dominated by clones expanded before ART.

Comment on this clone: Its antigen is not identified.

Version v3.0 of the immunoSEQ assay was performed at survey level. Using immunoSEQ multiplex PCR, the repertoire was profiled, and TCRdb retains in-frame clones only, with some absent. The table records tens of thousands of clones, about 88% of them present only once. V lost 4 bases and J lost 3, with 19 bases in between. Germline V gene data show CDR1 as SGDLS and CDR2 as YYNGEE. The CDR3 sequence is 16 residues long. Each donor provided at least one pre-ART PBMC sample and at least two post-ART PBMC samples. Participants living with HIV all received treatment in the United States. The rearrangement links TRBV9 to TRBJ1-1; no clear D gene. This sequence originates from a man in his sixties with HIV. Source: unsorted PBMCs, taken 0.6 years after starting antiretroviral therapy. CDR3 sequence: CASSPNVGPAYTEAFF. CDR3 nucleotide sequence: TGTGCCAGCAGCCCCAATGTAGGGCCAGCCTACACTGAAGCTTTCTTT.